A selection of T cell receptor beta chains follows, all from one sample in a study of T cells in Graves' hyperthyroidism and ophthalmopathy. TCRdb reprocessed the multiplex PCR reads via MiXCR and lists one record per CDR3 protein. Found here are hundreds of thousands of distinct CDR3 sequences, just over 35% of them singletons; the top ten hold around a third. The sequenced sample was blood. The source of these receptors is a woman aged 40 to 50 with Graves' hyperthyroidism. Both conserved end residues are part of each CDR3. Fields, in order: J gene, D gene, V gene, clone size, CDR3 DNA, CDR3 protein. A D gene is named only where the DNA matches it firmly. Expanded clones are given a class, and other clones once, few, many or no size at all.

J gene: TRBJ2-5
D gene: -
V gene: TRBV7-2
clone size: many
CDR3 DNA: TGTGCCAGCAGCTTATTCCCGGTCGAAGAGACCCAGTACTTC
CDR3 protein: CASSLFPVEETQYF

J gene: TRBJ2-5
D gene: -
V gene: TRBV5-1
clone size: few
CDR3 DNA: TGCGCCAGCAGCTTGGAAAATCTGCAAGAGACCCAGTACTTC
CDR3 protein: CASSLENLQETQYF

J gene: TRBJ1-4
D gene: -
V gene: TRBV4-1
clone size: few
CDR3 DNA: TGCGCCAGCAGCCCACGGCAAATTAATGAAAAACTGTTTTTT
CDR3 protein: CASSPRQINEKLFF

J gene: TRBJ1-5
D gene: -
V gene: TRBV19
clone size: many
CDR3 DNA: TGTGCCAGTAGCCATAAATCAGGGCCTGGAAGCAATCAGCCCCAGCATTTT
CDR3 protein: CASSHKSGPGSNQPQHF

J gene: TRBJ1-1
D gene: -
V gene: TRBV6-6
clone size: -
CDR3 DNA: TGTGCCAGCAGTTACGGTGGGAGCGCTGAAGCTTTCTTT
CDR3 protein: CASSYGGSAEAFF

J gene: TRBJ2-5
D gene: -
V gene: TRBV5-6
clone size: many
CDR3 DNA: TGTGCCAGCAGCTTGGGGGGGGGCGCGTACCAAGAGACCCAGTACTTC
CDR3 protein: CASSLGGGAYQETQYF

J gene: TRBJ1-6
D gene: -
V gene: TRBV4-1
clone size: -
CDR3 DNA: TGCGCCAGCAGCCAAGATAAGAAGAGAGAGCACCTCCACTTT
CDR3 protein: CASSQDKKREHLHF

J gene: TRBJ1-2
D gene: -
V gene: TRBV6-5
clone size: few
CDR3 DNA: TGTGCCAGCAGTCCGGGACTCCCCGGGGGCTATGGCTACACCTTC
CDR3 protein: CASSPGLPGGYGYTF

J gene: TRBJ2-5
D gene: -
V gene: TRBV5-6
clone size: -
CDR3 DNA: TGTGCCAGCAGCCCCGGACTGGCGATAATGAAGACCCAGTACTTC
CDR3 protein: CASSPGLAIMKTQYF

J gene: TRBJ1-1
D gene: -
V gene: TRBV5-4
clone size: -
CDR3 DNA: TGTGCCAGCAGCTTGCCCCCAGGGGAGAACACTGAAGCTTTCTTT
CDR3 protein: CASSLPPGENTEAFF

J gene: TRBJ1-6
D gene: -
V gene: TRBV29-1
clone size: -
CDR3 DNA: TGCAGCGTTGATGGCGGGACGGCTATAGATCAGCCCCTCCACTTT
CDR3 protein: CSVDGGTAIDQPLHF

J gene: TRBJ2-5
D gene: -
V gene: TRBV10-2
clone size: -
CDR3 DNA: TGTGCCAGCCATTGGGGGCGGGACTACCGACAAGAGACCCAGTACTTC
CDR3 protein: CASHWGRDYRQETQYF

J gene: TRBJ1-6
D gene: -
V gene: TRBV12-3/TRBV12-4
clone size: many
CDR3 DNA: TGTGCCAGCAGTTTAGGAGGGACATATAATTCACCCCTCCACTTT
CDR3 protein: CASSLGGTYNSPLHF

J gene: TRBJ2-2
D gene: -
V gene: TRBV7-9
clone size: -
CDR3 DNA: TGTGCCAGAATGGGGCCCCAGGAAACCGGGGAGCTGTTTTTT
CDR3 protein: CARMGPQETGELFF

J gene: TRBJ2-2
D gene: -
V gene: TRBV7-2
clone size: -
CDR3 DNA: TGTGCCAGCAGCCCTATTAACACCGGGGAGCTGTTTTTT
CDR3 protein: CASSPINTGELFF

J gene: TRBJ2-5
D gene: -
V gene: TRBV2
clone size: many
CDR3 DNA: TGTGCCAGCAGTGACACCAAAGAGACCCAGTACTTC
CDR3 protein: CASSDTKETQYF

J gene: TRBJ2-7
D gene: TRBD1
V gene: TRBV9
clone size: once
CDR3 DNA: TGTGCCAGCGGGGGACAGGGGGCGCGGGAGCAGTACTTC
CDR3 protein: CASGGQGAREQYF

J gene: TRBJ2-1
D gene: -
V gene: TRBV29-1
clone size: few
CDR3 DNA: TGCAGCGTTGACAGGTACAATGAGCAGTTCTTC
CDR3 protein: CSVDRYNEQFF